This TCR beta chain was recovered during a study of beta chain features in type 1 diabetes. Each of the CD4+ naive, central memory, regulatory and stem cell-like memory populations was sorted via CD45RO/CCR7/CD25/CD127/CD95/CD27. The sample holds a few counts of this clone. Germline assignment: CDR1 GTSNPN and CDR2 SVGIG (reference sequence). Trimming pared 1 base from V and 12 bases from J, leaving 18 bases between. There are 13 residues in the CDR3. What was sequenced were expressed TCRB transcripts, since all of the isolated RNA had been reverse transcribed. Using immunoSEQ multiplex PCR, the repertoire was profiled, and TCRdb retains in-frame clones only, with some absent. The data show under 450,000 clones, approximately 15% seen once.

Sequencing was carried out using naive CD4+ T cells from blood. This chain uses TRBV30 with TRBJ1-1, with unresolved D. This receptor was obtained from a man in his thirties or forties in good health. Here the CDR3 DNA reads TGTGCCTGGAGTGAAGCTGCCCTAAGGTCGTCTTTCTTT. The encoded protein is CAWSEAALRSSFF.